Presented here are 31 T cell receptor beta chains from one specimen sequenced in a study of vaccination and CD4 T cells after COVID-19. The treatment denotes: roughly 11-day PBMC culture with coronavirus spike peptide pools or control peptides (ViraFEST assay). These receptors' antigens are unknown. The study sequenced cultured CD4+ T cell DNA using the Oncomine TCR Beta short-read assay. From the PCR reads, TCRdb called clonotypes with MiXCR, one entry per CDR3 protein. The table lists 9,500 to 15,000 distinct CDR3 sequences, roughly 30% of them singletons. Source: CD4+ T cells from blood, cultured in vitro, taken before SARS-CoV-2 vaccination. The receptors originated from a human donor who received a COVID-19 vaccine.

A few counts support this clonotype. The chain joins TRBV6-2 or TRBV6-3 to TRBJ1-5; 8 nucleotides agree with TRBD1. In germline, CDR1 is MNHEY, CDR2 SVGEGT. V lost 5 bases and J lost 0; bases outside the gene matches: 9. The length of the CDR3 is 17 residues. CDR3 sequence reads: CASSTGTGPYSNQPQHF. The CDR3 bases are TGTGCCAGCAGTACCGGGACAGGACCTTATAGCAATCAGCCCCAGCATTTT.

The chain carries TRBV24-1 and TRBJ2-1; D may be TRBD2 (6 bases). Germline loops: CDR1 KGHDR, CDR2 SFDVKD. There are 13 residues in the CDR3. The V end was cut by 9 bases, the J end by 9 bases, with 17 bases between. The CDR3 protein is CATQTRLGGEQFF. The CDR3 coding sequence is TGTGCCACCCAAACAAGACTAGGCGGTGAGCAGTTCTTC.

The chain carries TRBV20-1 and TRBJ2-3; 9 bases fit TRBD1. Germline CDR1 and CDR2: DFQATT and SNEGSKA (reference sequence). The CDR3 loop spans 15 amino acids. The V segment lost 6 bases and the J segment 3 bases; nucleotides outside the gene matches: 10. The CDR3 protein is CSAPAPGQGTDTQYF. In nucleotides, the CDR3 is TGCAGTGCCCCGGCTCCGGGACAGGGAACAGATACGCAGTATTTT.

This clonotype occurred a few times. The gene calls are TRBV20-1 and TRBJ2-7, with unresolved D. Trimming took 2 bases from V and 2 from J, leaving 16 bases between them. Per germline, CDR1 DFQATT and CDR2 SNEGSKA (reference sequence). The CDR3 has 15 residues. The CDR3 nucleotides read TGCAGTGCTAGAAGTCGCAGCATACCTACCTACGAGCAGTACTTC. This encodes CSARSRSIPTYEQYF.

The gene calls are TRBV5-1 and TRBJ2-5; D may be TRBD1 (6 bases). Germline lookup yields CDR1 SGHRS and CDR2 YFSETQ. The ends were cut back, 0 bases at V and 2 bases at J, with 11 bases in the middle. CDR3 length: 15 amino acids. Written as DNA, the CDR3 is TGCGCCAGCAGCTTGGACGATCAGGGGCAAGAGACCCAGTACTTC. Residues: CASSLDDQGQETQYF. Drawing the rest from reference TRBV5-1 and TRBJ2-5, the complete variable domain is KAGVTQTPRYLIKTRGQQVTLSCSPISGHRSVSWYQQTPGQGLQFLFEYFSETQRNKGNFPGRFSGRQFSNSRSEMNVSTLELGDSALYLCASSLDDQGQETQYFGPGTRLLVL.

V usage is TRBV7-6 and J usage is TRBJ1-4; 8 nucleotides agree with TRBD1. Germline V CDR1 and CDR2: SGHVS, FNYEAQ. CDR3 length: 15 residues. Trimming removed 5 bases from V and 3 bases from J; junction bases left unmatched: 5. Here the CDR3 reads CASSLKGQANEKLFF. The CDR3 DNA follows: TGTGCCAGCAGCCTAAAGGGACAGGCTAATGAAAAACTGTTTTTT.

V usage is TRBV10-3 and J usage is TRBJ2-7, with TRBD2 matching 12 bases. The CDR3 sequence is 18 residues long. The V and J ends lost 3 bases and 3 bases, in that order; junction bases with no gene match: 12. Germline V gene lookup returns CDR1 ENHRY and CDR2 SYGVKD. The CDR3 region has the DNA TGTGCCATCAGTGACGCGGCTAGCGGGGGGGCTTCCCGCTACGAGCAGTACTTC. This encodes CAISDAASGGASRYEQYF.

This clonotype was picked up a small number of times. This chain links TRBV5-1 with TRBJ2-4, with D maybe TRBD2 (6 bases). This CDR3 contains 17 residues. In germline, CDR1 is SGHRS, CDR2 YFSETQ. Trimming cost V 0 bases and J 6 bases, with 19 bases left between them. CDR3 coding DNA: TGCGCCAGCAGCTTGGGGTGGGGGGACGCGGAGGCAAACATTCAGTACTTC. Its protein product is CASSLGWGDAEANIQYF.

This chain links TRBV19 with TRBJ1-1, with D maybe TRBD1 (6 bases). Per the germline V gene, CDR1 is LNHDA and CDR2 is SQIVND (reference sequence). The CDR3 spans 14 residues. Deletions cut 3 bases from V and 2 bases from J, with 10 bases between. CDR3 sequence reads: CASSIRGLNTEAFF. The CDR3 DNA sequence: TGTGCCAGTAGTATCAGGGGCCTTAACACTGAAGCTTTCTTT.

The rearrangement links TRBV30 to TRBJ1-5; D may be TRBD1 (5 bases). Germline V gene data show CDR1 as GTSNPN and CDR2 as SVGIG (reference sequence). CDR3 length: 16 amino acids. The ends were cut back, 0 bases at V and 2 bases at J, with 14 bases in the middle. The CDR3 loop reads CAWSVQDTEGNQPQHF. The CDR3, as DNA: TGTGCCTGGAGTGTTCAGGACACAGAGGGCAATCAGCCCCAGCATTTT. The full variable domain, completed using reference TRBV30 and TRBJ1-5, is SQTIHQWPATLVQPVGSPLSLECTVEGTSNPNLYWYRQAAGRGLQLLFYSVGIGQISSEVPQNLSASRPQDRQFILSSKKLLLSDSGFYLCAWSVQDTEGNQPQHFGDGTRLSIL.

The chain carries TRBV4-1 and TRBJ2-2; 12 positions agree with TRBD2. The CDR3 loop spans 18 amino acids. Germline CDR1 MGHRA, CDR2 YSYEKL. After removal of 2 bases from V and 3 bases from J, the junction contained 7 bases not matched to a gene. The CDR3 is CASSQRTSGDQYTGELFF. For the CDR3, the DNA is TGCGCCAGCAGCCAACGGACTAGCGGGGACCAATACACCGGGGAGCTGTTTTTT.

The chain has TRBV2 and TRBJ2-5; D is possibly TRBD1 (5 bases). This CDR3 region has 14 residues. With 2 bases removed from V and 7 bases from J, the gap between germline ends came to 14 bases. The germline gives CDR1 SNHLY, CDR2 FYNNEI. The CDR3 reads CASSERLQAATQYF. The CDR3, as DNA: TGTGCCAGCAGTGAAAGGTTACAGGCCGCGACCCAGTACTTC.

This chain uses TRBV12-3 or TRBV12-4 with TRBJ2-1; 15 positions match TRBD2. Germline trimming cut 6 bases from V and 0 bases from J; bases unmatched to any gene: 3. This CDR3 is 17 amino acids long. The CDR3 DNA follows: TGTGCCAGCAGCAGGACTAGCGGGGGGGTCTCCTACAATGAGCAGTTCTTC. This gives the protein CASSRTSGGVSYNEQFF.

This clonotype was detected a few times. The rearrangement links TRBV6-2 or TRBV6-3 to TRBJ2-7; D not resolved. V was shortened by 4 bases and J by 4 bases, with 11 bases between the two germline ends. Per germline, CDR1 MNHEY and CDR2 SVGEGT. The CDR3 is 13 residues long. The CDR3 DNA reads TGTGCCAGCAGTTCCATAGGATTGTACGAGCAGTACTTC. This gives the protein CASSSIGLYEQYF.

The rearrangement links TRBV12-3 or TRBV12-4 to TRBJ2-2; 10 bases line up with TRBD2. The CDR3 is 16 residues long. The V segment lost 2 bases and the J segment 6 bases; nucleotides outside the gene matches: 6. The CDR3: CASSLLSGGAAGELFF. DNA for the CDR3: TGTGCCAGCAGTTTATTAAGCGGGGGGGCCGCCGGGGAGCTGTTTTTT.

This clonotype has more than one count but fewer than ten. The chain uses TRBV15 and TRBJ1-2, with 9 bases that match TRBD1. The CDR3 extends over 17 amino acids. The V and J ends lost 6 bases and 1 base, in that order; junction bases with no gene match: 12. Germline values: CDR1 LNHNV, CDR2 YYDKDF (reference sequence). In DNA form, the CDR3 reads TGTGCCACCAGGGGCTTGGACAGGGGTCTTCATAACTATGGCTACACCTTC. This gives the protein CATRGLDRGLHNYGYTF.

The chain is built from TRBV12-5 and TRBJ2-4; D unclear. The germline V gene encodes CDR1 LGHNT and CDR2 FRNRAP. The V gene lost 6 bases and the J gene lost 5 bases, with 11 bases spanning the gap. CDR3 length equals 13 residues. CDR3 loop: CASGRTTENIQYF. The DNA of the CDR3 is TGTGCTAGTGGGCGTACTACAGAAAACATTCAGTACTTC.

The genes are TRBV24-1 and TRBJ2-3, with 11 bases lining up with TRBD1. V shed 4 bases and J 4 bases; nucleotides not matched to a gene: 3. Germline CDR1 and CDR2: KGHDR and SFDVKD. The CDR3 loop spans 15 amino acids. For the CDR3, the DNA is TGTGCCACCAGTGACCCGGGACAGGGGGCAGATACGCAGTATTTT. Translated: CATSDPGQGADTQYF.

The V and J genes are TRBV30 and TRBJ1-2; no reliable D call. This CDR3 contains 13 residues. Between the trimmed V and J ends, which lost 0 bases and 5 bases, there was a span of 10 bases. Germline V gene lookup returns CDR1 GTSNPN and CDR2 SVGIG (reference sequence). The CDR3 coding sequence is TGTGCCTGGAGTGTTACACCATTTTATGGCTACACCTTC. This encodes CAWSVTPFYGYTF. Full variable domain (rest looked up from reference TRBV30 and TRBJ1-2): SQTIHQWPATLVQPVGSPLSLECTVEGTSNPNLYWYRQAAGRGLQLLFYSVGIGQISSEVPQNLSASRPQDRQFILSSKKLLLSDSGFYLCAWSVTPFYGYTFGSGTRLTVV.

This clonotype was observed a handful of times. The V and J genes are TRBV5-1 and TRBJ1-1, with TRBD1 matching over 7 bases. V was pared by 4 bases and J by 0 bases, with 9 bases of the junction left unmatched. Per the germline V gene, CDR1 is SGHRS and CDR2 is YFSETQ. The CDR3 is 16 amino acids. The CDR3 protein is CASSPNRGGVNTEAFF. As DNA, the CDR3 is TGCGCCAGCAGCCCAAACAGGGGCGGGGTGAACACTGAAGCTTTCTTT.

V usage is TRBV6-1 and J usage is TRBJ2-2; 8 bases line up with TRBD1. The CDR3 has 16 amino acids. Germline V lookup: CDR1 MNHNS, CDR2 SASEGT. J lost 4 bases, V lost 6 bases, and 10 bases had no gene match. This CDR3 is CASRLGQGPRTGELFF. For the CDR3, the DNA is TGTGCCAGCAGACTCGGACAGGGTCCACGCACCGGGGAGCTGTTTTTT.

The V call is TRBV2, the J call TRBJ1-2; no clear D gene. The V gene's germline CDR1 is SNHLY and CDR2 FYNNEI. Trimming cost V 2 bases and J 4 bases, with 11 bases left between them. The CDR3 has 14 amino acids. CDR3 residues: CASSERVGVYGYTF. CDR3 nucleotide sequence: TGTGCCAGCAGTGAAAGGGTTGGTGTCTATGGCTACACCTTC.

This chain uses TRBV15 with TRBJ1-2, with 12 bases that match TRBD1. Germline V lookup: CDR1 LNHNV, CDR2 YYDKDF (reference sequence). Trimming took 3 bases from V and 4 from J; bases not matched to a gene: 3. The CDR3 length is 15 residues. CDR3 sequence: CATSRGQGASYGYTF. In nucleotides, the CDR3 is TGTGCCACCAGCAGGGGACAGGGGGCGAGCTATGGCTACACCTTC.

This clonotype has only one observation. The gene calls are TRBV2 and TRBJ2-7; D is possibly TRBD1 or TRBD2 (5 bases each). The CDR3 consists of 13 residues. The V end lost 8 bases, the J end lost 0 bases, and 11 bases lay between the germline ends. Germline CDR1 is SNHLY and CDR2 is FYNNEI. The CDR3 nucleotides are TGTGCCAGCCGCCGGGACGCCTCCTACGAGCAGTACTTC. Encoded protein: CASRRDASYEQYF. The full variable domain, its missing parts supplied by reference TRBV2 and TRBJ2-7, is EPEVTQTPSHQVTQMGQEVILRCVPISNHLYFYWYRQILGQKVEFLVSFYNNEISEKSEIFDDQFSVERPDGSNFTLKIRSTKLEDSAMYFCASRRDASYEQYFGPGTRLTVT.

This clonotype showed up just a few times. The chain joins TRBV2 to TRBJ1-2, with D perhaps TRBD1 (5 bases). Germline V gene sequence: CDR1 SNHLY, CDR2 FYNNEI. This CDR3 is 12 amino acids long. V lost 10 bases to trimming and J lost 7 bases, with 16 bases between them. The DNA for the CDR3 is TGTGCCACCGTGAATTTTAGGGGTGGCTACACCTTC. It specifies CATVNFRGGYTF.

The table lists this clonotype with a few counts. V usage is TRBV2 and J usage is TRBJ2-7, with unresolved D. The CDR3 consists of 11 residues. Germline values: CDR1 SNHLY, CDR2 FYNNEI. Deletions cut 10 bases from V and 0 bases from J, with 7 bases between. As DNA, the CDR3 is TGTGCCACCGGAAGCTCCTACGAGCAGTACTTC. This gives the protein CATGSSYEQYF.

This clonotype was detected only a few times. The V gene is TRBV6-5, the J gene TRBJ1-1, with 8 bases aligning to TRBD1. CDR3 length equals 18 residues. In germline, CDR1 is MNHEY, CDR2 SVGAGI. V lost 0 bases, J lost 1 base, and 10 bases stayed unmatched. CDR3 sequence: CASSYSTQGARENTEAFF. In DNA, the CDR3 is TGTGCCAGCAGTTACTCGACGCAGGGGGCACGGGAGAACACTGAAGCTTTCTTT.

This clonotype was seen a handful of times. The chain is built from TRBV19 and TRBJ2-3, with 9 bases aligning to TRBD2. Germline assignment: CDR1 LNHDA and CDR2 SQIVND (reference sequence). Trimming cost V 5 bases and J 3 bases; bases outside gene matches: 6. This CDR3 region has 15 residues. CDR3 coding DNA: TGTGCCAGTAGTCCCATAGCGGGGGATACAGATACGCAGTATTTT. It specifies CASSPIAGDTDTQYF.

In regard to this clonotype: The CDR3 does not close with the conserved phenylalanine or tryptophan, likely indicating a read error. The chain links TRBV2 to TRBJ2-3; 11 bases map to TRBD1. The CDR3 contains 15 residues. The germline V gene has CDR1 SNHLY and CDR2 FYNNEI. V lost 5 bases, J lost 3 bases, and 4 bases stayed unmatched. The CDR3 loop reads CASSPDRGRTDTQYS. CDR3 DNA sequence: TGTGCCAGCAGTCCGGACAGGGGGCGTACAGATACGCAGTATTCT.

This clonotype has more than one count but fewer than ten. The CDR3 DNA reads as TGCAGTGCTACTGGGGGGATTAATTCACCCCTCCACTTT. This codes for CSATGGINSPLHF. The V gene is TRBV20-1, the J gene TRBJ1-6; D perhaps matches TRBD1 (5 bases). CDR1 is DFQATT and CDR2 is SNEGSKA in the germline V gene (reference sequence). The CDR3 sequence is 13 residues long. V lost 4 bases to trimming and J lost 6 bases, with 10 bases between them.

V and J are TRBV6-1 and TRBJ1-3; tentatively, D is TRBD1 (5 bases). Trimming cost V 9 bases and J 8 bases, with 11 bases left between them. The CDR3 sequence is 11 residues long. The germline V gene encodes CDR1 MNHNS and CDR2 SASEGT. Here the CDR3 DNA reads TGTGCCAGACGCCTAGGGGACACCATATATTTT. It specifies CARRLGDTIYF.